The 20 T cell receptor beta chains listed next were all sequenced from one sample in a study of cytomegalovirus exposure and HLA in healthy donors. The PCR employed 60 Vbeta primers together with 13 Jbeta primers. TCRdb keeps only in-frame clones here, not all; method: immunoSEQ multiplex PCR. There are approximately 190,000 clones in the sample; more than 80% occur only once, and roughly 2.6% lies in the top ten. The material sequenced was PBMCs. These receptors were obtained from a woman aged 50 to 60 in good health and CMV-seropositive.

This clone was counted a few times. The chain couples TRBV2 to TRBJ1-1; TRBD1 matches at 7 bases. Per the germline V gene, CDR1 is SNHLY and CDR2 is FYNNEI. This CDR3 is 13 amino acids long. The V segment lost 9 bases and the J segment 1 base; nucleotides outside the gene matches: 5. CDR3 amino acids: CASSTGRNTEAFF. For the CDR3, the DNA is TGTGCCAGTTCGACAGGGAGGAACACTGAAGCTTTCTTT.

This chain uses TRBV4-1 with TRBJ2-3; TRBD2 matches 10 bases. CDR1 is MGHRA and CDR2 is YSYEKL in the germline V gene. The CDR3 is 16 amino acids. The V gene end was trimmed by 0 bases and the J gene end by 7 bases; junction bases not matched to a gene: 7. This chain's CDR3 is CASSQDGTSATNTQYF. CDR3 nucleotides: TGCGCCAGCAGCCAAGATGGGACTAGCGCCACGAATACGCAGTATTTT.

The rearrangement uses TRBV7-6 and TRBJ2-3; 14 bases map to TRBD2. Germline V gives CDR1 SGHVS, CDR2 FNYEAQ. V was clipped by 1 base and J by 2 bases; unmatched bases: 2. CDR3 length: 17 residues. CDR3 DNA sequence: TGTGCCAGCAGCTTAGAGACTAGCGGGGGGGCCACAGATACGCAGTATTTT. Protein product: CASSLETSGGATDTQYF.

This clone was picked up a small number of times. The chain joins TRBV19 to TRBJ2-1; the match to TRBD2 covers 9 bases. V dropped 1 base and J dropped 9; count of bases not matched to a gene: 1. Germline V lookup: CDR1 LNHDA, CDR2 SQIVND (reference sequence). CDR3 size: 13 residues. The CDR3 DNA reads as TGTGCCAGTAGTATAGTTAGCGGGGGTGAGCAGTTCTTC. This translates into CASSIVSGGEQFF.

This clone was counted only a few times. The chain has TRBV21-1 and TRBJ2-5; the listed D gene, TRBD2, was not tested against the DNA. TRBV21-1 is noted as a pseudogene. The CDR3 length is 19 residues. The CDR3 nucleotides read TGTGCCAGCAGCTTTGGACTAGCGGGGGGGCCAGGTGCGGCAGAGACCCAGTACTTC. Its protein is CASSFGLAGGPGAAETQYF.

The chain recombines TRBV19 with TRBJ1-6, with 7 bases that match TRBD1. CDR1 is LNHDA, CDR2 SQIVND, per germline (reference sequence). Unmatched junction bases numbered 8, after V lost 7 bases and J lost 5 bases. The CDR3 runs 15 residues. CDR3 nucleotides: TGTGCCAGTACCGCCCCCGGGACAGATAATTCACCCCTCCACTTT. Its protein product is CASTAPGTDNSPLHF.

The genes are TRBV9 and TRBJ2-7; 7 bases line up with TRBD1. Germline trimming cut 4 bases from V and 6 bases from J; bases unmatched to any gene: 13. CDR1 SGDLS and CDR2 YYNGEE come from the germline V gene. The length of the CDR3 is 15 residues. The CDR3 nucleotides are TGTGCCAGCAGCCCTACAACCGCTACAGGGGCCGAGCAGTACTTC. Its translation is CASSPTTATGAEQYF.

The chain employs TRBV7-9 and TRBJ1-4, with 7 nucleotides matching TRBD1. V lost 5 bases, J lost 3 bases, and 3 bases stayed unmatched. CDR1 SEHNR and CDR2 FQNEAQ come from the germline V gene (reference sequence). The CDR3 length is 14 residues. DNA for the CDR3: TGTGCCAGCAGCATCGGGACAGCTAATGAAAAACTGTTTTTT. It codes for CASSIGTANEKLFF.

Regarding this clone: The junction differs from germline at one of its ends, possibly a read error. This rearrangement joins TRBV15 to TRBJ2-2; 8 nucleotides line up with TRBD1. Germline V lookup: CDR1 LNHNV, CDR2 YYDKDF (reference sequence). The CDR3 has 18 amino acids. Here the CDR3 DNA reads TGTGCCACCTCTCGTCTGGGTCAGGGGGCGGGAAAGCACCGGGGAGCTGTTTTT. It specifies CATSRLGQGAGKHRGAVF.

The chain links TRBV28 to TRBJ1-2, with a possible D match to TRBD1 (6 bases). Trimming removed 7 bases from V and 6 bases from J, with 15 bases in between. The CDR3 extends over 13 amino acids. Germline CDR1 reads MDHEN; CDR2 reads SYDVKM. CDR3 residues: CASTPIGGNGYTF. The CDR3 DNA is TGTGCCAGCACCCCCATAGGGGGAAATGGCTACACCTTC.

This sequence joins TRBV13 and TRBJ2-1; 11 bases are a match to TRBD2. Germline assignment: CDR1 PRHDT and CDR2 FYEKMQ (reference sequence). The V and J ends lost 2 bases and 0 bases, in that order; junction bases with no gene match: 18. The CDR3 has 22 residues. The CDR3: CASSLPSLLLAGGKSSYNEQFF. CDR3 coding DNA: TGTGCCAGCAGCTTACCCTCGCTCCTTCTAGCGGGGGGAAAGAGCTCCTACAATGAGCAGTTCTTC.

This clone was recorded once. The V and J genes are TRBV5-4 and TRBJ1-2; D unclear. Germline lookup yields CDR1 SGHNT and CDR2 YYREEE (reference sequence). The CDR3 consists of 14 residues. V shed 3 bases and J shed 0 bases, with 9 bases lying between them. Here the CDR3 reads CASSSQKSNYGYTF. The CDR3 DNA reads TGTGCCAGCAGCTCTCAGAAGTCTAACTATGGCTACACCTTC.

The rearrangement joins TRBV4-2 to TRBJ1-2; maybe TRBD1 (5 bases). V lost 5 bases and J 7 bases, leaving 14 bases between the germline ends. Germline V lookup: CDR1 LGHNA, CDR2 YNFKEQ. This CDR3 is 13 amino acids long. The CDR3 region is CASSGQGTRGYTF. DNA of the CDR3: TGTGCCAGCAGCGGCCAGGGAACACGTGGCTACACCTTC.

This clone was observed once. The genes are TRBV27 and TRBJ1-5; perhaps TRBD1 as D (6 bases). V was trimmed by 6 bases and J by 4 bases, leaving 16 bases between them. CDR1 and CDR2 from the germline V gene are MNHEY and SMNVEV (reference sequence). The CDR3 totals 15 residues. CDR3 protein: CASRRQDVDNQPQHF. The CDR3 DNA follows: TGTGCCAGCAGAAGACAGGATGTTGATAATCAGCCCCAGCATTTT.

This clone was seen once. The V gene is TRBV7-3, the J gene TRBJ2-2, with 8 bases lining up with TRBD2. The CDR3 is 17 amino acids. CDR1 and CDR2 (germline): SGHTA, FQGTGA. V lost 5 bases, J lost 3 bases, and 11 bases stayed unmatched. Written as DNA, the CDR3 is TGTGCCAGCAGCACCTCGATCGGGGGGGCCTACACCGGGGAGCTGTTTTTT. Residues: CASSTSIGGAYTGELFF.

The chain carries TRBV5-1 and TRBJ1-5; TRBD1 matches 9 bases. Trimming at V came to 0 bases and at J to 0 bases, leaving 1 base not matched to a gene. The germline V gene encodes CDR1 SGHRS and CDR2 YFSETQ. There are 16 residues in the CDR3. The CDR3 DNA sequence: TGCGCCAGCAGCTTGGGGGACAGGGATAGCAATCAGCCCCAGCATTTT. Translated, it gives CASSLGDRDSNQPQHF.

The V call is TRBV28, the J call TRBJ2-3, with D tentatively TRBD2 (5 bases). Germline V gene sequence: CDR1 MDHEN, CDR2 SYDVKM. CDR3 length: 14 amino acids. Trimming removed 3 bases at V and 2 bases at J, with 9 bases between. The CDR3 coding sequence is TGTGCCAGCAGTTTGAGGGAAAACACAGATACGCAGTATTTT. Translating it yields CASSLRENTDTQYF.

The V gene is TRBV18, the J gene TRBJ2-2; weak D call: TRBD2 (6 bases). Germline CDR1 KGHSH, CDR2 LQKENI. V was pared by 2 bases and J by 6 bases, with 19 bases between. CDR3 length equals 17 residues. The CDR3 loop reads CASSPGGTNKLSGELFF. In DNA form, the CDR3 reads TGTGCCAGCTCACCAGGAGGGACCAATAAACTATCCGGGGAGCTGTTTTTT. The entire variable domain, with the rest obtained from reference TRBV18 and TRBJ2-2, is as follows: NAGVMQNPRHLVRRRGQEARLRCSPMKGHSHVYWYRQLPEEGLKFMVYLQKENIIDESGMPKERFSAEFPKEGPSILRIQQVVRGDSAAYFCASSPGGTNKLSGELFFGEGSRLTVL.

The chain has TRBV28 and TRBJ2-5, with 11 bases fitting TRBD1. Trimming removed 6 bases from V and 1 base from J; junction bases left unmatched: 7. The CDR3 has 16 residues. CDR1 is MDHEN and CDR2 is SYDVKM in the germline V gene. The CDR3 here is CASSLGGTGGQETQYF. CDR3 bases: TGTGCCAGCAGCCTAGGTGGGACAGGGGGCCAAGAGACCCAGTACTTC.

The chain combines TRBV6-5 with TRBJ1-6, with 11 bases identical to TRBD1. V lost 9 bases and J lost 9; bases outside the gene matches: 4. The CDR3 has 13 residues. In germline, CDR1 is MNHEY, CDR2 SVGAGI. Written as DNA, the CDR3 is TGTGCCAGTAGGACAGGGGGCGGTTCACCCCTCCACTTT. This codes for CASRTGGGSPLHF.